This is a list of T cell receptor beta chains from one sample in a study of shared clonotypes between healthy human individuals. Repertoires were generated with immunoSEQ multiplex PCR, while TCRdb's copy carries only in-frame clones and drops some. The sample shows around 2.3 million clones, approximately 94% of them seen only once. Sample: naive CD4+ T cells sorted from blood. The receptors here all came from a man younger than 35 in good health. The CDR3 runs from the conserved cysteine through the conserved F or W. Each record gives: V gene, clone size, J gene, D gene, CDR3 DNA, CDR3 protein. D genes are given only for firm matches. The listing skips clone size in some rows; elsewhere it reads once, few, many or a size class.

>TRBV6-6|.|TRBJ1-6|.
TGTGCCAGCAGTTTGGCCGGAGGTTCACCCCTCCACTTT
CASSLAGGSPLHF
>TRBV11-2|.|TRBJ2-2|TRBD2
TGTGCCAGCAGCACGACTAGCGGTTCGAACATCGGGGAGCTGTTTTTT
CASSTTSGSNIGELFF
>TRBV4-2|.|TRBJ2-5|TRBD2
TGTGCCAGCAGCCCCAGCCACGGTCAGGGAGGGCCCCAGTACTTC
CASSPSHGQGGPQYF
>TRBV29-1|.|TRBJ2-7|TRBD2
TGCAGCGTGGCGGGACTAGCGGGAGACCGCGAGCAGTACTTC
CSVAGLAGDREQYF
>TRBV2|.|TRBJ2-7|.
TGTGCCAGCGCGGGACAGCGAGATTACGAGCAGTACTTC
CASAGQRDYEQYF
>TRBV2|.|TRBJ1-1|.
TGTGCCAGCAGTGAACGGGGGGGTTTAACTGAAGCTTTCTTT
CASSERGGLTEAFF
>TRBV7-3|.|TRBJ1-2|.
TGTGCCAGCAGCCAACGGGGGACACCAAACTATGGCTACACCTTC
CASSQRGTPNYGYTF
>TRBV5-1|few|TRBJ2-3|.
TGCGCCAGCAGCTTCACGAGGGGCTCCACAGATACGCAGTATTTT
CASSFTRGSTDTQYF
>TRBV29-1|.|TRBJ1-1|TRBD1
TGCAGCCTTCAACAGGGGGTCGGGACTGAAGCTTTCTTT
CSLQQGVGTEAFF
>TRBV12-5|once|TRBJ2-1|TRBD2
TGTGCTAGTGGTTTGGCCCTAGCGGTTGAGCAGTTCTTC
CASGLALAVEQFF
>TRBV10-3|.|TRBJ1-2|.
TGTGCCATCAGTGAGTCTAGCTTTACCTATGGCTACACCTTC
CAISESSFTYGYTF
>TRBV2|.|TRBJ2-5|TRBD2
TGTGCCAGCAGTGTCTTGGGAGGGGAGACCCAGTACTTC
CASSVLGGETQYF
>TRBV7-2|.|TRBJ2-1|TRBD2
TGTGCCAGCAGACCTCTTCCCCCTAGCGGCCGTTACAATGAGCAGTTCTTC
CASRPLPPSGRYNEQFF
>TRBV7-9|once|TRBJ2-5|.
TGTGCCAGCAGCTTGTCCCCCGAGACCCAGTACTTC
CASSLSPETQYF
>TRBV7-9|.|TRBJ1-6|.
TGTGCCAGCAGTTCCGAGGGGTTGCTCCATTCACCCCTCCACTTT
CASSSEGLLHSPLHF
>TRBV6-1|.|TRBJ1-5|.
TGTGCCAGCAGTGAAGTGGGGGAAGCCCAGCCCCAGCATTTT
CASSEVGEAQPQHF
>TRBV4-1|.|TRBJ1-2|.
TGCGCCAGCAGCCAACCGAGAACAGGGCTGTCCAACTATGGCTACACCTTC
CASSQPRTGLSNYGYTF
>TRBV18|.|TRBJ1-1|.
TGTGCCAGCTCCGGTGGAGCGAACACTGAAGCTTTCTTT
CASSGGANTEAFF
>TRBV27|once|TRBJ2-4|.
TGTGCCAGCAGTGCCATTCAGAGGGGAAACATTCAGTACTTC
CASSAIQRGNIQYF